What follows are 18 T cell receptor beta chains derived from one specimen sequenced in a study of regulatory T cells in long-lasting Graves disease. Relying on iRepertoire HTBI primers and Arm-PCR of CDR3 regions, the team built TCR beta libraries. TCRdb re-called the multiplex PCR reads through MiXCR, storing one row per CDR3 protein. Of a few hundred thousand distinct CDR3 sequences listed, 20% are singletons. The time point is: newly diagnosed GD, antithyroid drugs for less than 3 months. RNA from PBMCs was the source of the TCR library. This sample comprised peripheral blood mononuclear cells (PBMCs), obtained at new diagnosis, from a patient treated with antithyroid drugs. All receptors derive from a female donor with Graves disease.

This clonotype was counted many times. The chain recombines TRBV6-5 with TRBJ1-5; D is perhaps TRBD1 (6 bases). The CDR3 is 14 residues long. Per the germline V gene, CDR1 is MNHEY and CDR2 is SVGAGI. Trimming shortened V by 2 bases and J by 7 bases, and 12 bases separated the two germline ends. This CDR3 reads CASSYMGGGQPQHF. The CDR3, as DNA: TGTGCCAGCAGTTACATGGGGGGCGGCCAGCCCCAGCATTTT.

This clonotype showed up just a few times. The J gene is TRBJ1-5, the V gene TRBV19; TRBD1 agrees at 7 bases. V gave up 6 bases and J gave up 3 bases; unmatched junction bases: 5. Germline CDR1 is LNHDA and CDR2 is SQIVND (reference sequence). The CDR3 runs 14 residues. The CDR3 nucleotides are TGTGCCAGTAGGATTGGGACAGTCAATCAGCCCCAGCATTTT. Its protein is CASRIGTVNQPQHF.

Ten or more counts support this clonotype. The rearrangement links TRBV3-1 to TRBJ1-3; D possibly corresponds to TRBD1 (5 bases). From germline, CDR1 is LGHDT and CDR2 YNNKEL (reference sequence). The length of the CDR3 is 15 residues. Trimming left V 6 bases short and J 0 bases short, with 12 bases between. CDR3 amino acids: CASSLGPYSGNTIYF. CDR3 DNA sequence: TGTGCCAGCAGTCTGGGACCGTACTCTGGAAACACCATATATTTT.

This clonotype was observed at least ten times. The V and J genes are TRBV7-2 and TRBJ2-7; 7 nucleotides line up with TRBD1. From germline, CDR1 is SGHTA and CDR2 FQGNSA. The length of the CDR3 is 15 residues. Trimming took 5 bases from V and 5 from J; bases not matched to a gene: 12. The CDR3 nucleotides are TGTGCCAGCAGCCGTCTACATACAGGGGCCAACGAGCAGTACTTC. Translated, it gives CASSRLHTGANEQYF.

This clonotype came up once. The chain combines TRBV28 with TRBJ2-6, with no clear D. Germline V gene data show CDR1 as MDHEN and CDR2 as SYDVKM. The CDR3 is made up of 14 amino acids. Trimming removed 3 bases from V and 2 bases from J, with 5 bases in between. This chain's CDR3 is CASSLIAGANVLTF. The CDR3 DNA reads TGTGCCAGCAGTTTGATTGCTGGGGCCAACGTCCTGACTTTC.

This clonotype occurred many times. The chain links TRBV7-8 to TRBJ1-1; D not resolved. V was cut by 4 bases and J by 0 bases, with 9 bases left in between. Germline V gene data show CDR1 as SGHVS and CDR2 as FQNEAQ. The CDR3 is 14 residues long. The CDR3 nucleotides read TGTGCCAGCAGCTCAACAGACTTGAACACTGAAGCTTTCTTT. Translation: CASSSTDLNTEAFF.

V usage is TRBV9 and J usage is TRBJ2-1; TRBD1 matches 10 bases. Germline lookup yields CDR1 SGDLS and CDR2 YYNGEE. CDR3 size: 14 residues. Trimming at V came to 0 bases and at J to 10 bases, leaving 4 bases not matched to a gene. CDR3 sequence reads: CASSVGQGAWEQFF. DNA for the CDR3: TGTGCCAGCAGCGTAGGACAGGGGGCTTGGGAGCAGTTCTTC.

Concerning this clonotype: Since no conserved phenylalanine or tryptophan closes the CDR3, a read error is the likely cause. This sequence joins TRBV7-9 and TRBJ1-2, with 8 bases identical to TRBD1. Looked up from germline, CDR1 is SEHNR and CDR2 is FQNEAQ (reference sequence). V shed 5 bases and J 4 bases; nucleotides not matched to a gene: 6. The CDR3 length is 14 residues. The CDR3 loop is CASSKGQASYGYTL. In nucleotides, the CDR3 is TGTGCCAGCAGCAAGGGACAGGCCAGCTATGGCTACACCCTC.

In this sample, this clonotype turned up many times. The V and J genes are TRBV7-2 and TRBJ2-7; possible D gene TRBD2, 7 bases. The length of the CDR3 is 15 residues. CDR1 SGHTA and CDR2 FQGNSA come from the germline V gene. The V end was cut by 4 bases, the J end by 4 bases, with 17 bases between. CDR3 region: CASSSGGGAQYEQYF. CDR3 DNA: TGTGCCAGCAGCTCTGGGGGGGGGGCGCAATACGAGCAGTACTTC. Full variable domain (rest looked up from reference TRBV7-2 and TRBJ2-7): GAGVSQSPSNKVTEKGKDVELRCDPISGHTALYWYRQSLGQGLEFLIYFQGNSAPDKSGLPSDRFSAERTGGSVSTLTIQRTQQEDSAVYLCASSSGGGAQYEQYFGPGTRLTVT.

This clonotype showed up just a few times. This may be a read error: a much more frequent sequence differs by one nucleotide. CDR3 bases: TGTGTCACCAAGAGGAGCCGGGAGCGAACACAAGAGACCCAGTACTTC. Its protein is CVTKRSRERTQETQYF. This chain links TRBV6-5 with TRBJ2-5, with a tentative D call TRBD2 (6 bases). The CDR3 loop spans 16 amino acids. Looked up from germline, CDR1 is MNHEY and CDR2 is SVGAGI.

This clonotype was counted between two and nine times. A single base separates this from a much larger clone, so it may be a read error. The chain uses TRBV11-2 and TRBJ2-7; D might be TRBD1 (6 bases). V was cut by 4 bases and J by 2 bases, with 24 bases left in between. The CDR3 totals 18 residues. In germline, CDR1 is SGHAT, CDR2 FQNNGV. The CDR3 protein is CASSWGPKATLTAYEQYF. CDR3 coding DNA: TGTGCCAGCAGCTGGGGGCCAAAGGCCACGTTAACCGCCTACGAGCAGTACTTC. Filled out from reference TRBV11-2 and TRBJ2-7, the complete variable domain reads EAGVAQSPRYKIIEKRQSVAFWCNPISGHATLYWYQQILGQGPKLLIQFQNNGVVDDSQLPKDRFSAERLKGVDSTLKIQPAKLEDSAVYLCASSWGPKATLTAYEQYFGPGTRLTVT.

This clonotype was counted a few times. CDR3: CASKPQWGGDYGYTF. CDR3 DNA sequence: TGTGCCAGTAAACCCCAGTGGGGGGGCGACTATGGCTACACCTTC. The chain is built from TRBV19 and TRBJ1-2; tentative D call: TRBD1 (6 bases). V was trimmed by 7 bases and J by 3 bases, leaving 18 bases between them. The CDR3 covers 15 residues. Germline V gene lookup returns CDR1 LNHDA and CDR2 SQIVND (reference sequence).

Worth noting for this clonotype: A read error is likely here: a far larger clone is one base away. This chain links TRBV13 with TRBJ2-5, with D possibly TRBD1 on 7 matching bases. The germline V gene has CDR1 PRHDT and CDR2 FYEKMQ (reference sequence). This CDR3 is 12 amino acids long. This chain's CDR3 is CATRRGQGTQYF. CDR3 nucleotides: TGTGCTACCAGGAGGGGGCAAGGGACCCAGTACTTC. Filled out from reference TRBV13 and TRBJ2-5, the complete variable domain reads AAGVIQSPRHLIKEKRETATLKCYPIPRHDTVYWYQQGPGQDPQFLISFYEKMQSDKGSIPDRFSAQQFSDYHSELNMSSLELGDSALYFCATRRGQGTQYFGPGTRLLVL.

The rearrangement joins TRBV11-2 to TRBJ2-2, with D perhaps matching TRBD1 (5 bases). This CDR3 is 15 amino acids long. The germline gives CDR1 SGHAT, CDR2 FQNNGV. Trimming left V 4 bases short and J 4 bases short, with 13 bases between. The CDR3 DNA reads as TGTGCCAGCAGCTCAAACCCGACAGCCACCGGGGAGCTGTTTTTT. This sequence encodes CASSSNPTATGELFF. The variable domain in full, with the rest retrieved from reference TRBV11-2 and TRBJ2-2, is EAGVAQSPRYKIIEKRQSVAFWCNPISGHATLYWYQQILGQGPKLLIQFQNNGVVDDSQLPKDRFSAERLKGVDSTLKIQPAKLEDSAVYLCASSSNPTATGELFFGEGSRLTVL.

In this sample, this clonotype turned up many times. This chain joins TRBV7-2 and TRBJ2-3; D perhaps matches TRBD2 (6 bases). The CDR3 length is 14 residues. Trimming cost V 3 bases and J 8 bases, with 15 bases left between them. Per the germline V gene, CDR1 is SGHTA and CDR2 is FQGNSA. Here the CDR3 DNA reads TGTGCCAGCAGCTTTGGGGGGACTTCAGCTACGCAGTATTTT. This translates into CASSFGGTSATQYF.

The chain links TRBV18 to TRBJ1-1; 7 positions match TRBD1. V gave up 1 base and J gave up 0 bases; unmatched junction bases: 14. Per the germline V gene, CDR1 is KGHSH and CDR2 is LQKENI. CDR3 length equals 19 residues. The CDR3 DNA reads TGTGCCAGCTCACCACTAAGATTGGGGGACAGATGGATGAACACTGAAGCTTTCTTT. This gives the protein CASSPLRLGDRWMNTEAFF.

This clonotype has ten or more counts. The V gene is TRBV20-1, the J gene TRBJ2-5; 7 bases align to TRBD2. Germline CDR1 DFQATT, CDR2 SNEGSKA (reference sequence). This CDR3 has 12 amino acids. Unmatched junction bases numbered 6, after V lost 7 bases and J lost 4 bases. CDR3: CSGDPGGETQYF. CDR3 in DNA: TGCAGTGGTGACCCGGGAGGAGAGACCCAGTACTTC.

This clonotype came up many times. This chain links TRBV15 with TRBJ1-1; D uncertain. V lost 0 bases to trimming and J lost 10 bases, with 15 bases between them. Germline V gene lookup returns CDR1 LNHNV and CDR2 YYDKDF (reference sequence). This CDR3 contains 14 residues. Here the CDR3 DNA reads TGTGCCACCAGCAGAGATAGGGTCTCTACGGGAGCTTTCTTT. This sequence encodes CATSRDRVSTGAFF.